These 15 T cell receptor beta chains were all obtained from the same sample, sequenced in a study of blood T cell repertoires in COVID-19. Libraries were prepared by immunoSEQ multiplex PCR; TCRdb keeps only in-frame clonotypes and omits some of them. The data hold 150,000 or so clones, with 70% to 90% observed a single time. The sample was PBMCs or T cells enriched from blood (not recorded which). These receptor sequences come from a middle-aged man who had recovered from COVID-19.

The V and J genes are TRBV15 and TRBJ2-1; D perhaps matches TRBD2 (6 bases). The CDR3 has 12 residues. Germline V gene lookup returns CDR1 LNHNV and CDR2 YYDKDF (reference sequence). V was shortened by 1 base and J by 15 bases, with 13 bases between the two germline ends. CDR3 sequence (DNA): TGTGCCACCAGCAGAGTTGCCGGGACTCTGTTCTTC. This sequence encodes CATSRVAGTLFF.

As for this clone: The CDR3 ends on some other residue instead of the conserved phenylalanine or tryptophan, so this is likely a read error. Because the CDR3's place on the DNA is in doubt, the DNA is left out and the CDR3 is given as listed by TCRdb. The V gene is TRBV20-1, the J gene TRBJ1-2. In germline, CDR1 is DFQATT, CDR2 SNEGSKA (reference sequence). The CDR3 is 8 amino acids long, termini counted. CDR3 protein: CSARGLNV.

V usage is TRBV7-2 and J usage is TRBJ2-5; the match to TRBD2 covers 11 bases. The CDR3 is 14 amino acids. The J segment lost 6 bases and the V segment lost 5 bases, leaving 5 bases of the junction unmatched. Germline CDR1 reads SGHTA; CDR2 reads FQGNSA. Here the CDR3 DNA reads TGTGCCAGCAGCCCGACTAGCGGGGTGAAGACCCAGTACTTC. Protein sequence: CASSPTSGVKTQYF.

This chain joins TRBV7-7 and TRBJ2-7; 12 bases agree with TRBD2. In germline, CDR1 is SSHAT, CDR2 FNYEAQ (reference sequence). This CDR3 has 15 residues. CDR3 coding DNA: TGTGCTAGCAGCTTCGCCGGGACTAGCGGGCCCGAGCAGTACGTC. Protein: CASSFAGTSGPEQYV.

The gene calls are TRBV18 and TRBJ1-6; 7 positions agree with TRBD1. With V trimmed by 4 bases and J by 9 bases, 12 bases remained unmatched. CDR3 length: 16 amino acids. The germline V gene has CDR1 KGHSH and CDR2 LQKENI. The CDR3 protein is CASSRSEGGAGSPLHF. In DNA, the CDR3 is TGTGCCAGCTCACGGAGTGAAGGGGGCGCCGGTTCACCCCTCCACTTT.

This chain connects TRBV2 to TRBJ1-5, with D possibly being TRBD1 (5 bases). V was shortened by 2 bases and J by 0 bases, with 8 bases between the two germline ends. Germline lookup yields CDR1 SNHLY and CDR2 FYNNEI. CDR3 size: 15 residues. Here the CDR3 reads CASSEQGHSNQPQHF. DNA of the CDR3: TGTGCCAGCAGTGAACAGGGTCATAGCAATCAGCCCCAGCATTTT.

The chain couples TRBV24-1 to TRBJ2-2; 13 bases are a match to TRBD2. Germline CDR1 is KGHDR and CDR2 is SFDVKD. The length of the CDR3 is 16 residues. V lost 2 bases and J lost 4; bases outside the gene matches: 0. Here the CDR3 reads CATSDWTSGSTGELFF. The CDR3 DNA is TGTGCCACCAGTGATTGGACTAGCGGGAGCACCGGGGAGCTGTTTTTT.

The gene calls are TRBV27 and TRBJ2-7; D might be TRBD1 (6 bases). Per the germline V gene, CDR1 is MNHEY and CDR2 is SMNVEV (reference sequence). The CDR3 is 17 amino acids. Trimming took 0 bases from V and 4 from J, leaving 19 bases between them. CDR3 in amino acids: CASSLSGHAEGGYEQYF. CDR3 DNA: TGTGCCAGCAGTTTATCGGGACACGCTGAAGGTGGGTACGAGCAGTACTTC.

The chain has TRBV10-3 and TRBJ2-7; TRBD2 is a possible D gene (6 bases). V lost 0 bases and J lost 7, with 16 bases in between. The CDR3 length is 15 residues. CDR1 and CDR2 (germline): ENHRY, SYGVKD. Here the CDR3 reads CAISESLAGGGEQYF. DNA of the CDR3: TGTGCCATCAGTGAGTCTCTAGCCGGGGGTGGGGAGCAGTACTTC.

J is TRBJ2-3 and V is TRBV28; 10 bases are shared with TRBD1. The CDR3 runs to 14 residues. Germline-derived CDR1 and CDR2 are MDHEN and SYDVKM. The V segment lost 4 bases and the J segment 6 bases; nucleotides outside the gene matches: 4. The CDR3 nucleotides are TGTGCCAGCAGTTCAGGACAGGGGGTGGATACGCAGTATTTT. Its translation is CASSSGQGVDTQYF.

This rearrangement joins TRBV4-3 to TRBJ2-5; 8 bases line up with TRBD2. Germline loops: CDR1 LGHNA, CDR2 YSLEER. J lost 5 bases, V lost 5 bases, and 7 bases had no gene match. The CDR3 spans 14 residues. CDR3 protein: CASSFAGGGETQYF. Here the CDR3 DNA reads TGCGCCAGCAGCTTCGCGGGGGGTGGGGAGACCCAGTACTTC.

This clone was observed once. This CDR3 is also generated by other DNA sequences in the sample. V usage is TRBV3-1 (or the pseudogene TRBV3-2) and J usage is TRBJ2-5; tentative D call: TRBD1 (6 bases). The CDR3 length is 14 residues. Germline V gene sequence: CDR1 LGHDT, CDR2 YNNKEL (reference sequence). Trimming left V 4 bases short and J 5 bases short, with 14 bases between. The CDR3 bases are TGTGCCAGCAGCCTGTCCGGAAGGGGGGAGACCCAGTACTTC. As protein: CASSLSGRGETQYF.

This chain links TRBV30 with TRBJ1-3; D call uncertain. CDR1 is GTSNPN, CDR2 SVGIG, per germline (reference sequence). The CDR3 consists of 11 residues. Trimming pared 0 bases from V and 6 bases from J, leaving 3 bases between. Here the CDR3 reads CAWSVQNTIYF. The DNA of the CDR3 is TGTGCCTGGAGTGTCCAAAACACCATATATTTT.

The chain combines TRBV12-3 or TRBV12-4 with TRBJ1-1, with D possibly TRBD1 on 5 matching bases. CDR3 length: 13 amino acids. With 8 bases removed from V and 4 bases from J, the gap between germline ends came to 14 bases. As DNA, the CDR3 is TGTGCCAGCGAAGGGGTTATAGGCACTGAAGCTTTCTTT. Its protein is CASEGVIGTEAFF.

This clone was recorded once. J is TRBJ2-7 and V is TRBV28; no firm D call. The germline CDR1 and CDR2 sequences are MDHEN and SYDVKM. CDR3 length: 13 residues. Trimming shortened V by 5 bases and J by 5 bases, and 13 bases separated the two germline ends. The CDR3 protein is CASSPVRIHEQYF. The DNA of the CDR3 is TGTGCCAGCAGTCCGGTGAGGATCCACGAGCAGTACTTC.